A single sample is the source of the 17 T cell receptor beta chains below, sequenced in a study of blood T cell repertoires in COVID-19. Sequenced by immunoSEQ multiplex PCR; TCRdb stores in-frame clones only, minus some. The sample yields approximately 140,000 clones, around four fifths seen once. The specimen was peripheral blood. The receptor set was obtained from a human donor in a cohort sampled during active COVID-19.

This chain links TRBV6-5 with TRBJ1-1; D might be TRBD1 (6 bases). The length of the CDR3 is 15 residues. V shed 2 bases and J shed 11 bases, with 21 bases lying between them. Germline V lookup: CDR1 MNHEY, CDR2 SVGAGI. CDR3 DNA: TGTGCCAGCAGTTACCCTCGACAGGCCCGATCGAGGGCTTTCTTT. This sequence encodes CASSYPRQARSRAFF.

This clone has more than one count but fewer than ten. This chain uses TRBV3-1 (or the pseudogene TRBV3-2) with TRBJ1-1; D is undetermined. Germline V gives CDR1 LGHDT, CDR2 YNNKEL (reference sequence). Trimming removed 3 bases from V and 2 bases from J, with 7 bases in between. The CDR3 extends over 13 amino acids. In DNA, the CDR3 is TGTGCCAGCAGCCATGGGAGAAACACTGAAGCTTTCTTT. It is translated as CASSHGRNTEAFF.

This sequence joins TRBV19 and TRBJ2-3; 10 bases fit TRBD2. Trimming cost V 5 bases and J 5 bases; bases outside gene matches: 10. The CDR3 is 16 residues long. CDR1 is LNHDA and CDR2 is SQIVND in the germline V gene (reference sequence). In DNA, the CDR3 is TGTGCCAGTAGTCCAACGTCTAGCGGGGGTCTAGATACGCAGTATTTT. The encoded protein is CASSPTSSGGLDTQYF.

There are many counts of this clone. The sample contains more than one DNA sequence encoding this CDR3. The gene calls are TRBV11-2 and TRBJ1-2, with D possibly being TRBD1 (6 bases). CDR3 length: 15 residues. The ends were cut back, 1 base at V and 2 bases at J, with 11 bases in the middle. Germline V gene data show CDR1 as SGHAT and CDR2 as FQNNGV. The CDR3 sequence is CASSLVRGWNYGYTF. In nucleotides, the CDR3 is TGTGCCAGCAGCTTAGTCAGGGGCTGGAACTATGGCTACACCTTC.

V is TRBV10-3 and J is TRBJ1-1; 9 bases map to TRBD1. Germline V CDR1 and CDR2: ENHRY, SYGVKD. The CDR3 has 18 residues. V dropped 0 bases and J dropped 4; count of bases not matched to a gene: 12. CDR3 sequence: CAISESGGQGARSTEAFF. The CDR3 nucleotides are TGTGCCATCAGTGAGTCGGGGGGACAGGGCGCGCGGAGCACTGAAGCTTTCTTT.

CDR3 nucleotide sequence: TGTGCCAGCAGGCGACAGGGCTTAAGCTCTGGAAACACCATATATTTT. Translated: CASRRQGLSSGNTIYF. The chain recombines TRBV5-8 with TRBJ1-3, with TRBD1 matching over 7 bases. Trimming at V came to 5 bases and at J to 0 bases, leaving 8 bases not matched to a gene. The CDR3 is 16 residues long. Looked up from germline, CDR1 is SGHTS and CDR2 is YDEGEE.

This clone was observed once. The J gene is TRBJ2-3, the V gene TRBV19; 11 bases are shared with TRBD2. The CDR3 contains 19 residues. CDR1 and CDR2 from the germline V gene are LNHDA and SQIVND (reference sequence). V trimming: 1 base; J trimming: 1 base; junction bases outside the gene matches: 10. CDR3 amino acids: CASSIGRTSGGRGTDTQYF. The CDR3 DNA reads TGTGCCAGTAGTATAGGGAGAACTAGCGGGGGACGGGGCACAGATACGCAGTATTTT. Using reference TRBV19 and TRBJ2-3 for the parts outside the CDR3, the full variable domain is DGGITQSPKYLFRKEGQNVTLSCEQNLNHDAMYWYRQDPGQGLRLIYYSQIVNDFQKGDIAEGYSVSREKKESFPLTVTSAQKNPTAFYLCASSIGRTSGGRGTDTQYFGPGTRLTVL.

This chain links TRBV6-5 with TRBJ1-1, with a tentative D call TRBD1 (5 bases). Trimming removed 9 bases from V and 0 bases from J, with 14 bases in between. Germline V CDR1 and CDR2: MNHEY, SVGAGI. The CDR3 loop spans 14 amino acids. The CDR3 DNA sequence: TGTGCCAGTCCGGGACTGACGATGAACACTGAAGCTTTCTTT. This sequence encodes CASPGLTMNTEAFF.

V gene TRBV4-1 combines with J gene TRBJ1-2, with 8 positions matching TRBD1. The CDR3 loop spans 15 amino acids. Germline V gene lookup returns CDR1 MGHRA and CDR2 YSYEKL. Trimming removed 0 bases from V and 10 bases from J; junction bases left unmatched: 10. CDR3: CASSQDPQGAFDYTF. CDR3 coding DNA: TGCGCCAGCAGCCAAGATCCGCAGGGGGCATTTGACTACACCTTC.

The gene calls are TRBV30 and TRBJ2-1; 11 nucleotides align to TRBD2. J was trimmed by 4 bases and V by 0 bases; bases with no gene match: 2. This CDR3 spans 15 amino acids. Per the germline V gene, CDR1 is GTSNPN and CDR2 is SVGIG (reference sequence). This CDR3 is CAWSVVAGGYNEQFF. CDR3 bases: TGTGCCTGGAGTGTCGTAGCGGGGGGGTACAATGAGCAGTTCTTC.

The chain combines TRBV19 with TRBJ1-3; no clear D gene. CDR1 and CDR2 (germline): LNHDA, SQIVND (reference sequence). The CDR3 is made up of 13 amino acids. The ends were cut back, 3 bases at V and 5 bases at J, with 8 bases in the middle. The CDR3: CASSMRARNTIYF. The DNA for the CDR3 is TGTGCCAGTAGTATGAGGGCGCGAAACACCATATATTTT.

V gene TRBV19 combines with J gene TRBJ2-2; 9 nucleotides match TRBD2. In germline, CDR1 is LNHDA, CDR2 SQIVND (reference sequence). V lost 5 bases, J lost 0 bases, and 7 bases stayed unmatched. The length of the CDR3 is 17 residues. CDR3 sequence (DNA): TGTGCCAGTAGTGGTGCTAGCGGGGTCGCGAACACCGGGGAGCTGTTTTTT. Translating it yields CASSGASGVANTGELFF.

The chain uses TRBV27 and TRBJ2-3; 7 positions match TRBD2. CDR3 length equals 18 residues. The ends lost 5 bases at V and 2 bases at J; junction bases unmatched: 16. Germline values: CDR1 MNHEY, CDR2 SMNVEV (reference sequence). The CDR3 loop reads CASSQTTSPGGLTDTQYF. In DNA form, the CDR3 reads TGTGCCAGCAGTCAAACCACTAGCCCGGGGGGTCTCACAGATACGCAGTATTTT.

In DNA form, the CDR3 reads TGTGCCACCCGGAATAGGCGGACAGGGACGCGCACTGAAGCTTTCTTT. Translation gives CATRNRRTGTRTEAFF. This chain uses TRBV15 with TRBJ1-1; TRBD1 agrees at 8 bases. The germline V gene encodes CDR1 LNHNV and CDR2 YYDKDF (reference sequence). This CDR3 comprises 16 residues. V lost 8 bases and J lost 4; bases outside the gene matches: 15.

This clone was seen only once. The chain has TRBV18 and TRBJ2-5; 7 nucleotides match TRBD2. This CDR3 region has 13 residues. V was pared by 4 bases and J by 4 bases, with 3 bases of the junction left unmatched. Germline CDR1 KGHSH, CDR2 LQKENI. CDR3 residues: CASSLSGAETQYF. In DNA, the CDR3 is TGTGCCAGCTCACTCAGCGGGGCAGAGACCCAGTACTTC.

V and J are TRBV3-1 (or the pseudogene TRBV3-2) and TRBJ2-5; D is uncertain. V was clipped by 1 base and J by 5 bases, with 11 bases between them. The CDR3 sequence is 14 residues long. CDR1 is LGHDT, CDR2 YNNKEL, per germline (reference sequence). The CDR3: CASSQVVNQETQYF. CDR3 nucleotides: TGTGCCAGCAGCCAAGTGGTCAATCAGGAGACCCAGTACTTC.

The V call is TRBV30, the J call TRBJ2-1; 13 nucleotides match TRBD2. Trimming removed 5 bases from V and 0 bases from J; junction bases left unmatched: 7. Germline V gives CDR1 GTSNPN, CDR2 SVGIG (reference sequence). CDR3 length: 17 residues. This chain's CDR3 is CAWAFGTSGVSYNEQFF. CDR3 in DNA: TGTGCCTGGGCCTTCGGGACTAGCGGGGTCTCCTACAATGAGCAGTTCTTC. Full variable domain (outside the CDR3, taken from reference TRBV30 and TRBJ2-1): SQTIHQWPATLVQPVGSPLSLECTVEGTSNPNLYWYRQAAGRGLQLLFYSVGIGQISSEVPQNLSASRPQDRQFILSSKKLLLSDSGFYLCAWAFGTSGVSYNEQFFGPGTRLTVL.